The TCR beta chain under discussion was sequenced for a study of vaccination effects on CD4 cells after COVID-19. Unmatched junction bases numbered 4, after V lost 4 bases and J lost 5 bases. The germline gives CDR1 LGHDT, CDR2 YNNKEL (reference sequence). The CDR3 loop spans 13 amino acids. With regard to this clone: Its antigen is not identified.

The table came from immunoSEQ multiplex PCR; TCRdb's copy has only in-frame clones and leaves some out. The sample lists 28,000 or so clones, approximately 75% seen once, with roughly a tenth in the top ten. ViraFEST used viral peptide pools to expand antigen-specific CD4+ T cells before sequencing. A roughly 10-day culture period preceded the isolation of CD4+ T cells. None of these healthy vaccinees had been infected with SARS-CoV-2 before vaccination. Material: CD4+ T cells from PBMCs cultured with SARS-CoV-2 spike peptides, obtained before COVID-19 vaccination. This clonotype was sampled from a human donor who received a COVID-19 vaccine. V and J are TRBV3-1 (or the pseudogene TRBV3-2) and TRBJ2-5; 7 positions agree with TRBD2. CDR3 nucleotide sequence: TGTGCCAGCAGCCGCGGGGGATCGGAGACCCAGTACTTC. Translating it yields CASSRGGSETQYF.